This note documents a single T cell receptor (beta chain) sequence. Its antigen is unknown. Sequence at one end of the junction differs from germline and may be a read error. This entry belongs to a study of shared clonotypes between healthy human individuals. Study results and limitations: Larger estimated richness was generally seen in naive subsets than in memory subsets. Inspection by rarefaction showed sorted-subset sequencing to be incomplete despite large depth. Unshared clonotypes carried lower generation probabilities than those common to all four donors.

At the deep level, the assay was run. The assay was immunoSEQ multiplex PCR, and TCRdb's table has in-frame clones only and misses some. The sample shows roughly 2.2 million clones, roughly 93% of them seen only once. The CDR3 extends over 14 amino acids. Germline lookup yields CDR1 SGHTA and CDR2 FQGNSA. V is TRBV7-2 and J is TRBJ2-7; 9 nucleotides agree with TRBD1. The source material was naive CD4+ T cells from PBMCs. Noted subset: CD45RA+ positively selected. The TCR originated in a young man in good health. Some clones in this sample may be carry-over from other donors' samples. The CDR3 coding sequence is TGTGCCAGCAGCTCCGGGACAGGGACGACCTATGGACACTTC. It is translated as CASSSGTGTTYGHF.